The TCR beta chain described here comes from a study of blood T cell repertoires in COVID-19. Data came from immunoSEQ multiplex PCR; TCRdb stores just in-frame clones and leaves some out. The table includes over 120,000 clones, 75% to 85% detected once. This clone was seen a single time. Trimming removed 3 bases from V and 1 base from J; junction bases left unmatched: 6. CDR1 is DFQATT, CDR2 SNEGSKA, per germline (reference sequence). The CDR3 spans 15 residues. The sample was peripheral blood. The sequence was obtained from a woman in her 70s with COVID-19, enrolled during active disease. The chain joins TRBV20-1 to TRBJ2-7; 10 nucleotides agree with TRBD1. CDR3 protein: CSASGDRGLSYEQYF. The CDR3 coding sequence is TGCAGTGCTAGTGGGGACAGGGGTCTTTCCTACGAGCAGTACTTC.